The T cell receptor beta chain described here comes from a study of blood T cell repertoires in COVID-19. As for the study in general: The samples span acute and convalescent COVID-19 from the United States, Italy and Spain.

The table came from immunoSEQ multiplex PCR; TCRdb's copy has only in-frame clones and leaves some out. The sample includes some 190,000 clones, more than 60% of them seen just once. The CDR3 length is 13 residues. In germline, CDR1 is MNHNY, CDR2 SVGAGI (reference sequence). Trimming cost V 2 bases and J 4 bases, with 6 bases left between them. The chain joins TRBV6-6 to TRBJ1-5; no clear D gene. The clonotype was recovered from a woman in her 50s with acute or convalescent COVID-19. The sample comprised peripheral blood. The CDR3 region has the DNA TGTGCCAGCAGTTACGTCGGTAATCAGCCCCAGCATTTT. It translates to CASSYVGNQPQHF.